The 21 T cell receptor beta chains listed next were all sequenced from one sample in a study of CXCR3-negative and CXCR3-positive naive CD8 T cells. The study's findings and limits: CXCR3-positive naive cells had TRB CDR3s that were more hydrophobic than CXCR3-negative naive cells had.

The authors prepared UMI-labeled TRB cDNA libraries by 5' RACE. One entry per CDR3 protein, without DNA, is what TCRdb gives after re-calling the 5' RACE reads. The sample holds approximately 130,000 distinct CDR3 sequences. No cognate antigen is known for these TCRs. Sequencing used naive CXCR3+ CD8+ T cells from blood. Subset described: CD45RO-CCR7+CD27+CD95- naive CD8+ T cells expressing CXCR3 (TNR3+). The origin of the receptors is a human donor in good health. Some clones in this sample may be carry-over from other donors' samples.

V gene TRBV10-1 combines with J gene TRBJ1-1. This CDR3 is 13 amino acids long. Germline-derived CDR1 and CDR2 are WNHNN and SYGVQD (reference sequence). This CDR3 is CASSTIGTTEAFF.

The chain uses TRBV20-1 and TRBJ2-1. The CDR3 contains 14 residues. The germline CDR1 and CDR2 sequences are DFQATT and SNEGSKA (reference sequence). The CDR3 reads CSARETFRSNEQFF.

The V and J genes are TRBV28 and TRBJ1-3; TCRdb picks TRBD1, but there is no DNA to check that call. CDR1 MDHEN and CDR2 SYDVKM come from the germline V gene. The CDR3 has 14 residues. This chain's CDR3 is CASSFRGSGNTIYF.

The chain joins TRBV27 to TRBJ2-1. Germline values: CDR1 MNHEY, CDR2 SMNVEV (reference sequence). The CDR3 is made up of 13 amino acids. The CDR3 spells CASSLSFYNEQFF.

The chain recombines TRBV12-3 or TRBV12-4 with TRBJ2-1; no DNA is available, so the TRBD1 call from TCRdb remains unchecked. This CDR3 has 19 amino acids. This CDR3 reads CASSLPDSEGAGIYNEQFF.

The CDR3 reads CASSQDVRTSYEQYF. V gene TRBV3-1 combines with J gene TRBJ2-7; TCRdb's D call of TRBD2 is untestable without DNA. Germline assignment: CDR1 LGHDT and CDR2 YNNKEL (reference sequence). The CDR3 is made up of 15 amino acids.

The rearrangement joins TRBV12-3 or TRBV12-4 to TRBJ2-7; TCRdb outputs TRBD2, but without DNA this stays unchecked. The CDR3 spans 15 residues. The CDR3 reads CASSPLGLAGLEQYF.

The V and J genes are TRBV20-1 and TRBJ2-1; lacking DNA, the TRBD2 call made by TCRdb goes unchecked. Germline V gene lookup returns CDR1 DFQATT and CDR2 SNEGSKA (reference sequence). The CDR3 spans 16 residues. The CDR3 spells CSARDRFAGSYNEQFF.

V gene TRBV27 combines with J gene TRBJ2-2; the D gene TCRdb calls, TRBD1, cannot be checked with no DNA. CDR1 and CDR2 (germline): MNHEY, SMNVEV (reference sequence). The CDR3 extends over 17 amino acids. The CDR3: CASTYLGWGRDTGELFF.

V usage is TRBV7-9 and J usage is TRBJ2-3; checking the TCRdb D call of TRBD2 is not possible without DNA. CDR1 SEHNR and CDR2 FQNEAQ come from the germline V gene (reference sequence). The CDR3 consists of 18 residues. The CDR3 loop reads CASSLTVSLAGATDTQYF. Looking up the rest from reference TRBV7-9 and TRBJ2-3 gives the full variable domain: DTGVSQNPRHKITKRGQNVTFRCDPISEHNRLYWYRQTLGQGPEFLTYFQNEAQLEKSRLLSDRFSAERPKGSFSTLEIQRTEQGDSAMYLCASSLTVSLAGATDTQYFGPGTRLTVL.

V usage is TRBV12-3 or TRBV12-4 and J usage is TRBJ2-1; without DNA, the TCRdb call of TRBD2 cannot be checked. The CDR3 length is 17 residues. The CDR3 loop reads CASSSPSSSGNYNEQFF.

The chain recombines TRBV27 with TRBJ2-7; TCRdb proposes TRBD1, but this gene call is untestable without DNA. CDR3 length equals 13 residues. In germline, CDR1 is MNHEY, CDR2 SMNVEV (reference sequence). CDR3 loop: CASSFQGAYEQYF.

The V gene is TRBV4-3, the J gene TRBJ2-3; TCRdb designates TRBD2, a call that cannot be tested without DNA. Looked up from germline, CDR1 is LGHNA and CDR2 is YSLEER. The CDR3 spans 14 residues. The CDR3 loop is CASSSRGGPDTQYF.

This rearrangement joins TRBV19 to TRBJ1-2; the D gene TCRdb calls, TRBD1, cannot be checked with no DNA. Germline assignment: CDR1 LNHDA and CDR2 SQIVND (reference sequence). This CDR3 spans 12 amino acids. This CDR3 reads CAAVGQGIGYTF. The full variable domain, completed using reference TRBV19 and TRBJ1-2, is DGGITQSPKYLFRKEGQNVTLSCEQNLNHDAMYWYRQDPGQGLRLIYYSQIVNDFQKGDIAEGYSVSREKKESFPLTVTSAQKNPTAFYLCAAVGQGIGYTFGSGTRLTVV.

The chain's CDR3 is CASLGTSGSYEQYF. The chain joins TRBV6-2 or TRBV6-3 to TRBJ2-7; absent DNA, TCRdb's TRBD2 call cannot be checked. The V gene's germline CDR1 is MNHEY and CDR2 SVGEGT. The CDR3 extends over 14 amino acids.

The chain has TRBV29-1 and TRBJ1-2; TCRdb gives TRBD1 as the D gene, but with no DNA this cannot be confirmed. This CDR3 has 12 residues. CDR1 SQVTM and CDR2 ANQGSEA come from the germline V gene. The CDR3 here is CSVPRTGYGYTF.

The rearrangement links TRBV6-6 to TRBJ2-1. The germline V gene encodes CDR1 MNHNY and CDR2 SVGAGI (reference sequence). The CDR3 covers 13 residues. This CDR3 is CASSWVGVDEQFF.

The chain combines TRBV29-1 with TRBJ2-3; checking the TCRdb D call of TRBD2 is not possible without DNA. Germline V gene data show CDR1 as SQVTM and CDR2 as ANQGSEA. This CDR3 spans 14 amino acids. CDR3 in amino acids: CSVAGLASPDTQYF.

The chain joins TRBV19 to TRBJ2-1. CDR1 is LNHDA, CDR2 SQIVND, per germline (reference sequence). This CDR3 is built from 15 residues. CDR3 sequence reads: CASSKRPVNHNEQFF.

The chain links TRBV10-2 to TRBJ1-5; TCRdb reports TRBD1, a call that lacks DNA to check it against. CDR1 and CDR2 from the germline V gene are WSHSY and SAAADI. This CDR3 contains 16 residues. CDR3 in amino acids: CASSESRTGANQPQHF.

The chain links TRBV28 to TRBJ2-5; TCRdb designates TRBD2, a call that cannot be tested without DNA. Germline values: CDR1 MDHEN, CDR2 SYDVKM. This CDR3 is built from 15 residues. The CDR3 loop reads CASSSSGGPLETQYF.